This TCR beta chain was observed in a study of cytomegalovirus exposure and HLA in healthy donors. Overall study results and limits: When presence/absence was analysed, sequencing depth was taken to be roughly uniform across donors. Common viral pathogens seemed to be connected with several of the most significant clusters, according to a later analysis.

In germline, CDR1 is KGHSH, CDR2 LQKENI. J gave up 2 bases and V 2 bases, and 3 bases lay outside the gene matches. This CDR3 has 14 residues. 60 Vbeta and 13 Jbeta primers were used in PCR. Assay used: immunoSEQ multiplex PCR; TCRdb lists only in-frame clones, some missing. The sample features some 56,000 clones, with over 9% in its top ten. Regarding this clone: As yet, its antigen is unknown.

Sequenced: PBMCs. V gene TRBV18 combines with J gene TRBJ2-7, with 7 bases identical to TRBD1. This sequence originates from a young woman in good health and CMV-seropositive. The CDR3 nucleotides read TGTGCCAGCTCACCAACAGGGGACGCCTACGAGCAGTACTTC. This sequence encodes CASSPTGDAYEQYF.